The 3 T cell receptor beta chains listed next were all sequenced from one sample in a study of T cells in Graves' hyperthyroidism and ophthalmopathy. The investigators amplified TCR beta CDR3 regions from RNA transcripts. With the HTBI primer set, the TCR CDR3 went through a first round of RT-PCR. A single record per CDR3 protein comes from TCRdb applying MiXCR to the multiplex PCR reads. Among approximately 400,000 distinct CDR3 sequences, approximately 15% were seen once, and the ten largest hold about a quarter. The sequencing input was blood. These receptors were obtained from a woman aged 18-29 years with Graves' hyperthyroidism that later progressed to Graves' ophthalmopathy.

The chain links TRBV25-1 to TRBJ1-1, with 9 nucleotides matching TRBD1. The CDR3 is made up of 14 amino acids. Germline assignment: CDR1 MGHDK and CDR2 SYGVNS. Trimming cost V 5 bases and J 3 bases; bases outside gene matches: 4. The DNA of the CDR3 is TGTGCCAGCAGTAGGGACAGGGAGGACACTGAAGCTTTCTTT. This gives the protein CASSRDREDTEAFF.

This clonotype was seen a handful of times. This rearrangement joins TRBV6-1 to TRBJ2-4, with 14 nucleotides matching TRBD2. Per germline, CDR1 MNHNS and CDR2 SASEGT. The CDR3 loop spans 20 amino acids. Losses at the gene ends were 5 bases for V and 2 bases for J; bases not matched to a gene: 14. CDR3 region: CASSQDKWTSGRRPKNIQYF. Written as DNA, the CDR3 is TGTGCCAGCAGTCAAGATAAATGGACTAGCGGGAGGCGGCCCAAAAACATTCAGTACTTC.

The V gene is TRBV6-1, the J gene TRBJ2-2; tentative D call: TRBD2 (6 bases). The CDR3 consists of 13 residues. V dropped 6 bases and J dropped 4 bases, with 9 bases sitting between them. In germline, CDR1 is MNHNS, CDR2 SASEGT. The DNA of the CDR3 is TGTGCCAGCAGAATGGGGGGCACCGGGGAGCTGTTTTTT. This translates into CASRMGGTGELFF.